Presented here are 3 T cell receptor beta chains from one specimen sequenced in a study of PD-1 blockade in mismatch repair-deficient tumors (dated by TCRdb to the late 2010s). The method was the immunoSEQ multiplex PCR assay. Held by TCRdb, this immuneACCESS table contains in-frame sequences only and omits some clones. Under half of the omission traces to an unresolved V gene where checked; the cause of the rest is unknown. The sample has around 9,600 clones on record, about 88% of them singletons. The ten most abundant clones make up roughly 15% of the sample. For these receptors, no antigen is known. Sample time point, as interpreted from the label and publication: approximately ten-day in vitro stimulation with candidate mutation-associated neoantigen peptide 1. The sequencing used cells cultured in vitro, collected from a patient treated with pembrolizumab. The receptors originated from an adult with mismatch repair-deficient cancer.

This clone was recorded only once. The chain links TRBV9 to TRBJ2-3; D remains ambiguous. The CDR3 runs 12 residues. Trimming cost V 3 bases and J 5 bases, with 7 bases left between them. Germline V CDR1 and CDR2: SGDLS, YYNGEE. The CDR3 DNA reads as TGTGCCAGCAGCGGAAAGAGAGATACGCAGTATTTT. Its translation is CASSGKRDTQYF.

This clone came up once. The rearrangement uses TRBV4-2 and TRBJ1-2; 8 nucleotides align to TRBD1. Germline V CDR1 and CDR2: LGHNA, YNFKEQ. The V and J ends lost 1 base and 1 base, in that order; junction bases with no gene match: 5. CDR3 length equals 16 residues. DNA of the CDR3: TGTGCCAGCAGCCAAGCGACAGGGGAGGGTAACTATGGCTACACCTTC. This encodes CASSQATGEGNYGYTF.

The chain couples TRBV2 to TRBJ1-4, with 7 bases matching TRBD1. The CDR3 loop spans 14 amino acids. V lost 8 bases to trimming and J lost 0 bases; unmatched junction nucleotides: 3. Germline loops: CDR1 SNHLY, CDR2 FYNNEI. DNA for the CDR3: TGTGCCAGCGGAACAGGGGCAACTAATGAAAAACTGTTTTTT. Protein product: CASGTGATNEKLFF.